Included here is one T cell receptor beta chain sequence, with context. This entry comes from a study of cytomegalovirus exposure and HLA in healthy donors. The CDR3 contains 15 residues. CDR1 SGHDT and CDR2 YYEEEE come from the germline V gene. The ends lost 3 bases at V and 3 bases at J; junction bases unmatched: 3. The PCR employed 60 Vbeta primers together with 13 Jbeta primers. Clones were sequenced by immunoSEQ multiplex PCR, and TCRdb holds only the in-frame ones, with some missing. The table records over 130,000 clones, about 80% of them present only once. The rearrangement uses TRBV5-6 and TRBJ2-3; 11 bases are a match to TRBD2. Sample: PBMCs. The clonotype was recovered from a woman in her thirties or forties in good health and CMV-seropositive. Written as DNA, the CDR3 is TGTGCCAGCAGCTCCGGGACTAGCGGTACAGATACGCAGTATTTT. Encoded protein: CASSSGTSGTDTQYF.